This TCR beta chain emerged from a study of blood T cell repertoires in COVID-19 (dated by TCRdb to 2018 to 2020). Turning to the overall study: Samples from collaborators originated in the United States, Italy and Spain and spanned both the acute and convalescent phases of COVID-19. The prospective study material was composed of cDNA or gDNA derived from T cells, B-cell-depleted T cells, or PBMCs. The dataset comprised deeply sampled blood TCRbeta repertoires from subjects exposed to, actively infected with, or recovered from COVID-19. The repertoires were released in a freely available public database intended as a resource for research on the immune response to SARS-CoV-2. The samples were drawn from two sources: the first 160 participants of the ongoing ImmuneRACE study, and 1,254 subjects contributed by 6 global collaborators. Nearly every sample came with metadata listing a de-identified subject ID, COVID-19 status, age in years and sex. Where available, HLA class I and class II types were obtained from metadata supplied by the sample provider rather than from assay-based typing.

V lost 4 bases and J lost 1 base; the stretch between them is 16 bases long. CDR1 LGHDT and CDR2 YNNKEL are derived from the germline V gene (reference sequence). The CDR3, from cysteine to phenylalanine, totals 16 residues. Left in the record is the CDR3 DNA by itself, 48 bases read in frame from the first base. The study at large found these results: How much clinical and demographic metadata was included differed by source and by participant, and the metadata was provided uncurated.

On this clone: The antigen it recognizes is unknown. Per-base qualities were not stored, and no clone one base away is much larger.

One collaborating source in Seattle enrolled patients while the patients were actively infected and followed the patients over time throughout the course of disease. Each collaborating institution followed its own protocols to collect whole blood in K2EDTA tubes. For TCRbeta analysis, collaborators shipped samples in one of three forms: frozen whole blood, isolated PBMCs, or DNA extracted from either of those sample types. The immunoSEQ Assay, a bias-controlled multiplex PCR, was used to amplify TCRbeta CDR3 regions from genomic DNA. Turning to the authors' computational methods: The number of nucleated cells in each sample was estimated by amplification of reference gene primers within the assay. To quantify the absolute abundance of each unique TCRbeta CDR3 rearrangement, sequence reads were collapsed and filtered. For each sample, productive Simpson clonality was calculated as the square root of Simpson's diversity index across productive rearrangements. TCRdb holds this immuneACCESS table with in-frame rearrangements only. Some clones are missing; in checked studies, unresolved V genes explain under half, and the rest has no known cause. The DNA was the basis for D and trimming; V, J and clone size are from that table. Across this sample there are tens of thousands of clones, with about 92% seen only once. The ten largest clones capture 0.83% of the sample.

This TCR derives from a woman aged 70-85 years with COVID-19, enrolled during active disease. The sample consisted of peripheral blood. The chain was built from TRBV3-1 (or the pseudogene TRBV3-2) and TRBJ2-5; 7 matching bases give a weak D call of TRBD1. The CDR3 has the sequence CASSPNAGQTQETQYF. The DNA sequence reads TGTGCCAGCAGCCCGAATGCGGGACAGACCCAAGAGACCCAGTACTTC.